A selection of T cell receptor beta chains follows, all from one sample in a study of cytomegalovirus exposure and HLA in healthy donors. Only in-frame clones appear in the TCRdb table, and some are missing; sequencing was by immunoSEQ multiplex PCR. Seen in this sample are approximately 40,000 clones; the ten most common clones hold about 6%. Sequences were obtained from PBMCs. The origin of the receptors is a human donor in good health. The CDR3 runs from the conserved cysteine through the conserved F or W. The D gene is left open where the match is weak. Expanded clones are given a class, and other clones once, few, many or no size at all.

clone_size	d_call	v_call	j_call	cdr3_aa	cdr3_nt
-	TRBD1	TRBV7-8	TRBJ1-4	CASTPNRGQGEKLFF	TGTGCCAGCACCCCAAACAGGGGGCAGGGTGAAAAACTGTTTTTT
-	-	TRBV30	TRBJ1-1	CAWSLGRNTEAFF	TGTGCCTGGAGTCTGGGGCGCAACACTGAAGCTTTCTTT
-	TRBD1	TRBV7-8	TRBJ1-1	CASSPVPGQTSTEAFF	TGTGCCAGCAGCCCGGTCCCGGGACAGACGAGCACTGAAGCTTTCTTT
-	TRBD2	TRBV29-1	TRBJ2-5	CSVDGSGGNPQETQYF	TGCAGCGTTGATGGTAGCGGGGGGAATCCCCAAGAGACCCAGTACTTC
-	-	TRBV9	TRBJ2-2	CASSAPGEQAVSTGELFF	TGTGCCAGCAGCGCCCCGGGGGAACAGGCGGTGAGCACCGGGGAGCTGTTTTTT
-	TRBD1	TRBV19	TRBJ1-1	CATRTGIMNTEDFF	TGTGCCACCAGGACAGGTATAATGAACACTGAAGATTTCTTT
-	-	TRBV18	TRBJ1-2	CASSPSPPQTNYGYTF	TGTGCCAGCTCACCATCCCCTCCGCAGACTAACTATGGCTACACCTTC
-	-	TRBV27	TRBJ1-5	CASSLSMAGTNQPQHF	TGTGCCAGCAGTTTATCGATGGCGGGGACCAATCAGCCCCAGCATTTT
-	-	TRBV30	TRBJ1-5	CALRGQPNQPQHF	TGTGCCCTCCGAGGACAGCCAAATCAGCCCCAGCATTTT
-	-	TRBV6-1	TRBJ1-2	CASSEASNREKGYTF	TGTGCCAGCAGTGAAGCAAGTAACAGGGAAAAGGGCTACACCTTC
-	TRBD1	TRBV7-9	TRBJ2-7	CASSPTGGTYEQYF	TGTGCCAGCAGCCCCACAGGGGGCACCTACGAGCAGTACTTC
-	TRBD1	TRBV19	TRBJ2-7	CASSSPGTGSDEQYF	TGTGCCAGTAGTAGCCCCGGGACAGGGAGCGACGAGCAGTACTTC
-	-	TRBV7-2	TRBJ1-5	CASSPADSHNQPQHF	TGTGCCAGCAGCCCGGCCGACAGCCACAATCAGCCCCAGCATTTT
-	-	TRBV4-2	TRBJ1-2	CASSLTGRDGYTF	TGTGCCAGCAGTCTGACAGGACGGGATGGCTACACCTTC
-	-	TRBV9	TRBJ2-1	CASSVGAGWDNEQFF	TGTGCCAGCAGCGTAGGGGCAGGGTGGGACAATGAGCAGTTCTTC
-	TRBD1	TRBV5-4	TRBJ1-1	CASSPGQETEAFF	TGTGCCAGCAGCCCGGGACAGGAGACTGAAGCTTTCTTT
-	TRBD1	TRBV10-3	TRBJ2-5	CAIRGGGETQYF	TGTGCCATCAGAGGGGGCGGAGAGACCCAGTACTTC
-	TRBD2	TRBV9	TRBJ2-2	CASSVEAGANTGELFF	TGTGCCAGCAGCGTAGAAGCGGGGGCGAACACCGGGGAGCTGTTTTTT
-	-	TRBV6-5	TRBJ1-2	CASSLGGVNYGYTF	TGTGCCAGCAGCCTCGGAGGGGTGAACTATGGCTACACCTTC
-	-	TRBV7-9	TRBJ1-1	CASSLNRAGTEAFF	TGTGCCAGCAGCCTTAACAGGGCAGGCACTGAAGCTTTCTTT
-	-	TRBV11-2	TRBJ2-7	CASSNSQVAYEQYF	TGTGCCAGCAGTAACAGTCAGGTCGCCTACGAGCAGTACTTC
-	-	TRBV7-9	TRBJ2-7	CASSLTPAGSVRYEQYF	TGTGCCAGCAGCTTAACGCCCGCAGGGTCCGTTAGATACGAGCAGTACTTC
-	-	TRBV19	TRBJ1-1	CASNSPSQLNTEAFF	TGTGCCAGTAATTCACCCTCACAGTTGAACACTGAAGCTTTCTTT
-	TRBD1	TRBV4-1	TRBJ2-1	CASSQAAGTVTNEQFF	TGCGCCAGCAGCCAGGCCGCCGGGACAGTTACCAATGAGCAGTTCTTC
-	-	TRBV6-1	TRBJ2-7	CASSEGHLYEQYF	TGTGCCAGCAGTGAAGGACACCTCTACGAGCAGTACTTC
-	TRBD1	TRBV5-1	TRBJ2-1	CASSSGQGNEQFF	TGCGCCAGCAGCTCCGGACAGGGCAATGAGCAGTTCTTC
-	-	TRBV7-2	TRBJ1-5	CASSLAGAGARQPQHF	TGTGCCAGCAGCTTAGCGGGGGCAGGGGCTAGGCAGCCCCAGCATTTT
medium-sized	-	TRBV28	TRBJ1-1	CASRQGPKNTEAFF	TGTGCCAGCAGACAGGGACCGAAGAACACTGAAGCTTTCTTT
-	-	TRBV5-6	TRBJ1-2	CASTPYVRGGYTF	TGTGCCAGCACCCCCTACGTCAGGGGCGGCTACACCTTC
-	-	TRBV4-2	TRBJ1-2	CASSQAAGQVGYGYTF	TGTGCCAGCAGCCAAGCGGCAGGGCAGGTTGGCTATGGCTACACCTTC
-	TRBD1	TRBV30	TRBJ1-6	CAWSEKGTGGSPLHF	TGTGCCTGGAGTGAAAAAGGGACAGGGGGGTCACCCCTCCACTTT
-	TRBD1	TRBV9	TRBJ1-4	CASSVEGGTGNEKLFF	TGTGCCAGCAGCGTAGAGGGGGGGACAGGGAACGAAAAACTGTTTTTT
-	-	TRBV7-9	TRBJ2-7	CASTSGGASYEQYF	TGTGCCAGCACCTCTGGAGGGGCCTCCTACGAGCAGTACTTC
-	TRBD2	TRBV30	TRBJ2-3	CAWSVGGGGDTQYF	TGTGCCTGGAGTGTAGGTGGCGGGGGAGATACGCAGTATTTT
-	-	TRBV28	TRBJ1-4	CASSQTDFTATNEKLFF	TGTGCCAGCAGTCAGACAGACTTTACCGCAACTAATGAAAAACTGTTTTTT